One and the same sample provided the 27 T cell receptor beta chains below, sequenced in a study of CXCR3-negative and CXCR3-positive naive CD8 T cells. TRB cDNA was prepared as libraries by UMI-labeled 5' RACE. Following a re-call of the 5' RACE reads, TCRdb has one entry per CDR3 protein and lacks DNA. The sample holds more than 50,000 distinct CDR3 sequences. The sequencing input was naive CXCR3- CD8+ T cells from blood. The subset: CD45RO-CCR7+CD27+CD95- naive CD8+ T cells lacking CXCR3 (TNR3-). These receptors came from a human donor in good health. Some clones in this sample may be carry-over from other donors' samples.

The genes are TRBV29-1 and TRBJ1-2; TCRdb gives TRBD1 as the D gene, but with no DNA this cannot be confirmed. The CDR3 extends over 12 amino acids. Germline-derived CDR1 and CDR2 are SQVTM and ANQGSEA. The CDR3 loop reads CSVGTASYGYTF.

The genes are TRBV28 and TRBJ2-4; the D call from TCRdb, TRBD2, cannot be confirmed without DNA. This CDR3 region has 16 residues. Germline V gene sequence: CDR1 MDHEN, CDR2 SYDVKM. CDR3 loop: CASSVTPTEAKNIQYF.

This chain links TRBV29-1 with TRBJ1-2; without DNA, the TCRdb call of TRBD1 cannot be checked. Germline loops: CDR1 SQVTM, CDR2 ANQGSEA. CDR3 size: 15 residues. The CDR3 here is CSVPITGYSNYGYTF.

This chain connects TRBV11-2 to TRBJ1-1; the TCRdb D gene call, TRBD1, has no DNA to confirm it. The CDR3 covers 11 residues. Germline V CDR1 and CDR2: SGHAT, FQNNGV. CDR3 amino acids: CASSFQGAAFF.

The chain couples TRBV29-1 to TRBJ1-2. There are 14 residues in the CDR3. Germline-derived CDR1 and CDR2 are SQVTM and ANQGSEA. The CDR3: CSARDPTVSYGYTF.

The V and J genes are TRBV21-1 and TRBJ1-1; the D gene TCRdb calls, TRBD1, cannot be checked with no DNA. TRBV21-1 is an annotated pseudogene. This CDR3 is built from 15 residues. CDR3 amino acids: CASSKPKGTGTEAFF.

J is TRBJ2-1 and V is TRBV12-3 or TRBV12-4; TCRdb designates TRBD2, a call that cannot be tested without DNA. This CDR3 spans 15 amino acids. The CDR3 sequence: CASTPGTSGVDEQFF.

J is TRBJ2-4 and V is TRBV4-1. There are 14 residues in the CDR3. Germline CDR1 reads MGHRA; CDR2 reads YSYEKL. The CDR3 is CASSQDRAQNIQYF.

In terms of frequency, this clonotype is medium-sized. This chain joins TRBV6-1 and TRBJ2-1; the D gene TCRdb calls, TRBD1, cannot be checked with no DNA. CDR1 is MNHNS, CDR2 SASEGT, per germline. The CDR3 extends over 13 amino acids. The CDR3 is CASSLLTGDEQFF.

The chain joins TRBV7-9 to TRBJ2-7; TCRdb's assignment of TRBD1 cannot be checked, as there is no DNA. Germline V gene lookup returns CDR1 SEHNR and CDR2 FQNEAQ (reference sequence). The CDR3 covers 17 residues. The CDR3 reads CASSLWYGGGRTYEQYF.

The chain carries TRBV7-9 and TRBJ2-7; TCRdb selects TRBD1, and the lack of DNA leaves this call unchecked. Germline-derived CDR1 and CDR2 are SEHNR and FQNEAQ (reference sequence). CDR3 length: 14 amino acids. The CDR3 protein is CASSLATGNHEQYF.

This sequence joins TRBV28 and TRBJ1-6; TCRdb names TRBD1, which stays unverified in the absence of DNA. CDR3 size: 14 residues. CDR1 is MDHEN and CDR2 is SYDVKM in the germline V gene. CDR3 region: CASSLGQDYSPLHF.

CDR3 amino acids: CATRDRTGGTGELFF. The V call is TRBV24-1, the J call TRBJ2-2; TCRdb calls TRBD1, which cannot be checked without DNA. CDR1 is KGHDR and CDR2 is SFDVKD in the germline V gene. The CDR3 loop spans 15 amino acids.

V usage is TRBV7-9 and J usage is TRBJ2-3; checking the TCRdb D call of TRBD1 is not possible without DNA. Germline V CDR1 and CDR2: SEHNR, FQNEAQ (reference sequence). CDR3 size: 16 residues. The CDR3 is CASSAQGGLGTDTQYF.

The V call is TRBV7-9, the J call TRBJ2-3. There are 12 residues in the CDR3. CDR1 and CDR2 from the germline V gene are SEHNR and FQNEAQ (reference sequence). The CDR3 loop is CASNYLEDTQYF. Filled out from reference TRBV7-9 and TRBJ2-3, the complete variable domain reads DTGVSQNPRHKITKRGQNVTFRCDPISEHNRLYWYRQTLGQGPEFLTYFQNEAQLEKSRLLSDRFSAERPKGSFSTLEIQRTEQGDSAMYLCASNYLEDTQYFGPGTRLTVL.

The V and J genes are TRBV7-3 and TRBJ2-1; lacking DNA, the TRBD1 call made by TCRdb goes unchecked. Germline-derived CDR1 and CDR2 are SGHTA and FQGTGA. The CDR3 runs to 15 residues. The CDR3 sequence: CASSLNGGANNEQFF.

V is TRBV24-1 and J is TRBJ2-5; TCRdb's D call, TRBD1, is unchecked because there is no DNA. In germline, CDR1 is KGHDR, CDR2 SFDVKD. This CDR3 has 16 residues. The CDR3 reads CATSDYQTGDQETQYF.

This chain links TRBV29-1 with TRBJ2-1; TCRdb gives TRBD1 as the D gene, but with no DNA this cannot be confirmed. Germline-derived CDR1 and CDR2 are SQVTM and ANQGSEA. This CDR3 has 13 amino acids. The CDR3 loop reads CSVFQTVYNEQFF.

The V and J genes are TRBV5-1 and TRBJ2-3; TCRdb names TRBD1, which stays unverified in the absence of DNA. The CDR3 totals 16 residues. Germline CDR1 reads SGHRS; CDR2 reads YFSETQ. This CDR3 is CASSPWDSPPPDTQYF.

Considering frequency, this clonotype is medium-sized (0.01 to 0.1%). Here the CDR3 reads CASSELAGSYNEQFF. The J gene is TRBJ2-1, the V gene TRBV6-4; TCRdb names TRBD2, which stays unverified in the absence of DNA. CDR1 and CDR2 from the germline V gene are MRHNA and SNTAGT. CDR3 length: 15 residues.

The genes are TRBV3-1 and TRBJ2-1; TCRdb's D call, TRBD2, is unchecked because there is no DNA. This CDR3 contains 15 residues. Per the germline V gene, CDR1 is LGHDT and CDR2 is YNNKEL (reference sequence). The CDR3 spells CASSPRPSGYNEQFF.

The chain joins TRBV6-2 or TRBV6-3 to TRBJ1-1. This CDR3 is 14 amino acids long. Per the germline V gene, CDR1 is MNHEY and CDR2 is SVGEGT. CDR3 sequence: CASSYSWGNTEAFF.

The rearrangement links TRBV27 to TRBJ1-1. The CDR3 is made up of 11 amino acids. Germline CDR1 and CDR2: MNHEY and SMNVEV (reference sequence). The CDR3 spells CASSLGSEAFF.

The chain uses TRBV7-9 and TRBJ1-2; as DNA is missing, the TRBD1 call by TCRdb cannot be tested. The germline V gene encodes CDR1 SEHNR and CDR2 FQNEAQ (reference sequence). CDR3 size: 15 residues. Here the CDR3 reads CASSHNPWTGDGYTF.

The rearrangement joins TRBV18 to TRBJ1-6; as DNA is missing, the TRBD1 call by TCRdb cannot be tested. The germline CDR1 and CDR2 sequences are KGHSH and LQKENI. This CDR3 has 15 residues. The CDR3 region is CASSPDRTYNSPLHF.

The chain combines TRBV6-5 with TRBJ2-5; no DNA is available, so the TRBD1 call from TCRdb remains unchecked. Germline V lookup: CDR1 MNHEY, CDR2 SVGAGI. This CDR3 has 14 amino acids. The CDR3 region is CASSSPGRGETQYF.

The chain combines TRBV5-5 with TRBJ1-2; no DNA is available, so the TRBD1 call from TCRdb remains unchecked. This CDR3 comprises 17 residues. The germline CDR1 and CDR2 sequences are SGHKS and YYEKEE (reference sequence). CDR3: CASSHASGTGEGYGYTF.